This T cell receptor beta chain was found in a study of cytomegalovirus exposure and HLA in healthy donors. This PCR relied on a set of 60 Vbeta primers and 13 Jbeta primers. Clones were sequenced by immunoSEQ multiplex PCR, and TCRdb holds only the in-frame ones, with some missing. The sample includes around 170,000 clones, 70% to 85% seen only once; the top ten take roughly 1.5%. Germline V CDR1 and CDR2: MNHEY, SVGAGI. This CDR3 contains 14 residues. The chain has TRBV6-5 and TRBJ2-5, with 8 nucleotides matching TRBD1. The J call may not be correct, given that the DNA end is closer to TRBJ2-7. This receptor was taken from a man aged 18 to 29 in good health and CMV-seronegative. The sample taken for sequencing was PBMCs. The CDR3 coding sequence is TGTGCCAGCAGAACCGGGACAGGAGTCTACGAGCAGTACTTC. This encodes CASRTGTGVYEQYF.